This entry lists 24 T cell receptor beta chains sequenced from one sample in a study of blood T cells in healthy people across ages (dated by TCRdb to between 2014 and 2017). To prepare the library, 5' RACE was applied. The reads were generated on an Illumina HiSeq 2500. The second PCR ran for about 6 to 12 cycles and used a J-beta primer mix along with a sample-barcoded 5' primer. Through fastp at Q25 and MiXCR, TCRdb rebuilt clones from the public reads, retaining in-frame beta chains. Each record represents a unique CDR3 protein, reported with the most common genes and DNA among its rows. This sample is represented by about 290,000 distinct CDR3 sequences; around 29% of them were singletons. The ten biggest clones cover roughly 28% of the sample. Material for sequencing was blood. Source of these receptors: a woman between 70 and 85 years old in good health.

This clonotype was seen a handful of times. The V and J genes are TRBV11-1 and TRBJ2-7; D is perhaps TRBD2 (5 bases). The CDR3 totals 14 residues. Trimming took 5 bases from V and 3 from J, leaving 14 bases between them. CDR1 SGHAT and CDR2 FQDESV come from the germline V gene (reference sequence). The CDR3 loop is CASSRAGRDYEQYF. Here the CDR3 DNA reads TGTGCCAGCAGCCGGGCGGGTCGGGACTACGAGCAGTACTTC.

This clonotype was counted only a few times. The genes are TRBV2 and TRBJ2-5; 13 nucleotides align to TRBD2. The germline V gene has CDR1 SNHLY and CDR2 FYNNEI. The junction had 8 bases not matched to a gene; V was cut back by 3 bases and J by 4 bases. The CDR3 consists of 17 residues. CDR3 nucleotide sequence: TGTGCCAGCAGTGAGGGACTAGCGGGACCGACGGGAGAGACCCAGTACTTC. It translates to CASSEGLAGPTGETQYF.

By share, this clonotype ranks as large (0.1 to 1%). This sequence joins TRBV5-1 and TRBJ2-1; no reliable D call. Germline V gene lookup returns CDR1 SGHRS and CDR2 YFSETQ. V shed 1 base and J shed 2 bases, with 4 bases lying between them. This CDR3 contains 13 residues. The CDR3 is CASSLSPYNEQFF. The DNA for the CDR3 is TGCGCCAGCAGCTTGTCCCCCTACAATGAGCAGTTCTTC.

This clonotype was detected a few times. The chain carries TRBV5-1 and TRBJ2-7; 11 nucleotides match TRBD2. There are 17 residues in the CDR3. Germline lookup yields CDR1 SGHRS and CDR2 YFSETQ. Trimming took 0 bases from V and 3 from J; bases not matched to a gene: 8. In DNA, the CDR3 is TGCGCCAGCAGCTTGGTAGCGGGAGGGCCCCCCAGCTACGAGCAGTACTTC. This sequence encodes CASSLVAGGPPSYEQYF.

V and J are TRBV6-5 and TRBJ1-1; no clear D gene. Per germline, CDR1 MNHEY and CDR2 SVGAGI. The CDR3 totals 12 residues. V lost 5 bases to trimming and J lost 3 bases, with 7 bases between them. The DNA of the CDR3 is TGTGCCAGCAGTACAAGAGACACTGAAGCTTTCTTT. Translating gives CASSTRDTEAFF.

This clonotype was detected only a few times. V and J are TRBV20-1 and TRBJ2-5, with a possible D match to TRBD1 (7 bases). The CDR3 loop spans 15 amino acids. The V end lost 3 bases, the J end lost 2 bases, and 16 bases lay between the germline ends. Germline V lookup: CDR1 DFQATT, CDR2 SNEGSKA (reference sequence). CDR3 region: CSARAGQSPQETQYF. CDR3 coding DNA: TGCAGTGCTAGGGCGGGACAGTCCCCACAAGAGACCCAGTACTTC.

J is TRBJ2-6 and V is TRBV29-1; D not resolved. The CDR3 loop spans 13 amino acids. Germline V gene sequence: CDR1 SQVTM, CDR2 ANQGSEA. V was shortened by 5 bases and J by 0 bases, with 5 bases between the two germline ends. The CDR3: CSVLSSGANVLTF. DNA of the CDR3: TGCAGCGTTTTAAGCTCTGGGGCCAACGTCCTGACTTTC.

The sample holds many counts of this clonotype. This chain connects TRBV5-1 to TRBJ2-2; no reliable D call. This CDR3 has 13 amino acids. CDR1 SGHRS and CDR2 YFSETQ come from the germline V gene. Trimming took off 0 bases at V and 2 bases at J, with 2 bases between the two ends. The CDR3 nucleotides are TGCGCCAGCAGCTTGGACAACACCGGGGAGCTGTTTTTT. Translated: CASSLDNTGELFF.

The V and J genes are TRBV28 and TRBJ2-7, with 14 bases identical to TRBD2. The V and J ends lost 6 bases and 0 bases, in that order; junction bases with no gene match: 4. The germline V gene encodes CDR1 MDHEN and CDR2 SYDVKM. This CDR3 has 16 residues. CDR3 in DNA: TGTGCCAGCAGCTCCGGGACTAGCGGGGGCTCCTACGAGCAGTACTTC. Protein: CASSSGTSGGSYEQYF.

This rearrangement joins TRBV2 to TRBJ2-5, with D unclear. Germline CDR1 SNHLY, CDR2 FYNNEI. Trimming cost V 3 bases and J 3 bases, with 5 bases left between them. The CDR3 extends over 12 amino acids. CDR3 sequence reads: CASSDYKETQYF. The CDR3 bases are TGTGCCAGCAGTGACTACAAAGAGACCCAGTACTTC.

This clonotype was found many times. The genes are TRBV5-1 and TRBJ2-7, with a weak D call TRBD1 (6 bases). CDR1 is SGHRS, CDR2 YFSETQ, per germline. Trimming left V 1 base short and J 6 bases short, with 14 bases between. The CDR3 length is 14 residues. CDR3: CASSLTGKAGEQYF. In DNA, the CDR3 is TGCGCCAGCAGCTTGACAGGGAAGGCGGGCGAGCAGTACTTC.

Only one count was recorded for this clonotype. The genes are TRBV27 and TRBJ2-7, with TRBD2 matching 15 bases. The ends lost 4 bases at V and 6 bases at J; junction bases unmatched: 16. The CDR3 length is 19 residues. In germline, CDR1 is MNHEY, CDR2 SMNVEV (reference sequence). The CDR3 nucleotides read TGTGCCAGCAGTTCTGAGGTTTCCGGGACTAGCGGGAGGATAGGCGAGCAGTACTTC. Its translation is CASSSEVSGTSGRIGEQYF.

This clonotype was picked up a small number of times. The chain carries TRBV12-3 or TRBV12-4 and TRBJ1-1; D is undetermined. Trimming left V 5 bases short and J 4 bases short, with 11 bases between. The CDR3 spans 13 residues. This CDR3 reads CASSVTKSTEAFF. CDR3 DNA sequence: TGTGCCAGCAGTGTGACAAAGTCCACTGAAGCTTTCTTT.

The chain recombines TRBV12-3 or TRBV12-4 with TRBJ2-7; D gene unclear. The CDR3 is 12 residues long. The ends were cut back, 3 bases at V and 6 bases at J, with 9 bases in the middle. In nucleotides, the CDR3 is TGTGCCAGCAGTTTTGGCCGCGTCGAGCAGTACTTC. Protein: CASSFGRVEQYF.

This rearrangement joins TRBV7-2 to TRBJ2-5; 7 bases agree with TRBD2. TRBJ2-7 matches the DNA end more closely, so the J call is doubtful. This CDR3 is built from 14 residues. Germline-derived CDR1 and CDR2 are SGHTA and FQGNSA. DNA for the CDR3: TGTGCCAGCAGCTTAGAAGGGACTAAATACGAGCAGTACTTC. Protein sequence: CASSLEGTKYEQYF.

The rearrangement links TRBV7-2 to TRBJ2-1; no clear D gene. V lost 1 base and J lost 9, with 13 bases in between. Germline V gives CDR1 SGHTA, CDR2 FQGNSA. There are 14 residues in the CDR3. The CDR3 here is CASSLEPGTREQFF. The CDR3 bases are TGTGCCAGCAGCTTAGAACCAGGCACCCGTGAGCAGTTCTTC.

There are a few counts of this clonotype. V usage is TRBV6-1 and J usage is TRBJ2-1; either TRBD1 or TRBD2 may fit D (6 bases each). The CDR3 totals 14 residues. The germline V and J ends were trimmed by 8 bases and 7 bases, with 18 bases remaining between them. In germline, CDR1 is MNHNS, CDR2 SASEGT. CDR3 nucleotide sequence: TGTGCCAGCGACCGGGGGCTAGTCAGTAATGAGCAGTTCTTC. This translates into CASDRGLVSNEQFF.

In DNA, the CDR3 is TGTGCCAGCAGCCTCGGCGGGACAGGGGGAGAAAAACTGTTTTTT. It encodes CASSLGGTGGEKLFF. This chain uses TRBV7-9 with TRBJ1-4; 11 nucleotides match TRBD1. CDR3 length: 15 residues. Germline CDR1 SEHNR, CDR2 FQNEAQ (reference sequence). V lost 5 bases and J lost 8; bases outside the gene matches: 7.

J is TRBJ2-5 and V is TRBV4-1, with 9 bases fitting TRBD1. CDR3 size: 15 residues. V was pared by 3 bases and J by 4 bases, with 6 bases of the junction left unmatched. Germline lookup yields CDR1 MGHRA and CDR2 YSYEKL. The CDR3 bases are TGCGCCAGCAGCCATCCACAGGGGGCCGGAGAGACCCAGTACTTC. Translating gives CASSHPQGAGETQYF.

V usage is TRBV19 and J usage is TRBJ1-1; 7 nucleotides align to TRBD1. CDR1 and CDR2 from the germline V gene are LNHDA and SQIVND (reference sequence). This CDR3 comprises 13 residues. Trimming took 10 bases from V and 6 from J; bases not matched to a gene: 11. The CDR3 here is CATRKDRRAEAFF. DNA for the CDR3: TGTGCCACTAGAAAGGACAGGAGGGCTGAAGCTTTCTTT.

This clonotype was observed a few times. Since a much larger clone is just one base distant, this may be a read error. The chain joins TRBV28 to TRBJ2-1, with TRBD2 matching over 9 bases. This CDR3 spans 15 amino acids. From germline, CDR1 is MDHEN and CDR2 SYDVKM. The CDR3, as DNA: TGTGCCAGCACGAATAGCGGGAGCGCCTACAATGGGCAGTTCTTC. Protein product: CASTNSGSAYNGQFF.

V is TRBV5-1 and J is TRBJ1-1; 7 nucleotides line up with TRBD1. There are 14 residues in the CDR3. V gave up 4 bases and J gave up 2 bases; unmatched junction bases: 5. Germline lookup yields CDR1 SGHRS and CDR2 YFSETQ. The CDR3 bases are TGCGCCAGCAGCGAGCAGGGGGGAAACACTGAAGCTTTCTTT. Its protein product is CASSEQGGNTEAFF.

This clonotype was detected only a few times. This chain connects TRBV29-1 to TRBJ2-2, with 7 nucleotides matching TRBD2. The CDR3 is made up of 14 amino acids. Trimming removed 4 bases from V and 5 bases from J; junction bases left unmatched: 7. The V gene's germline CDR1 is SQVTM and CDR2 ANQGSEA. CDR3 bases: TGCAGCGTTGGGGCGGGGGAATTAACCGGGGAGCTGTTTTTT. Translating gives CSVGAGELTGELFF.

The J gene is TRBJ2-2, the V gene TRBV5-1; 14 positions match TRBD2. Germline assignment: CDR1 SGHRS and CDR2 YFSETQ. V was pared by 5 bases and J by 6 bases, with 6 bases of the junction left unmatched. The CDR3 length is 16 residues. The DNA for the CDR3 is TGCGCCAGCAGATCGGGACTAGCGGGAGCCCCCGGGGAGCTGTTTTTT. Translating gives CASRSGLAGAPGELFF.